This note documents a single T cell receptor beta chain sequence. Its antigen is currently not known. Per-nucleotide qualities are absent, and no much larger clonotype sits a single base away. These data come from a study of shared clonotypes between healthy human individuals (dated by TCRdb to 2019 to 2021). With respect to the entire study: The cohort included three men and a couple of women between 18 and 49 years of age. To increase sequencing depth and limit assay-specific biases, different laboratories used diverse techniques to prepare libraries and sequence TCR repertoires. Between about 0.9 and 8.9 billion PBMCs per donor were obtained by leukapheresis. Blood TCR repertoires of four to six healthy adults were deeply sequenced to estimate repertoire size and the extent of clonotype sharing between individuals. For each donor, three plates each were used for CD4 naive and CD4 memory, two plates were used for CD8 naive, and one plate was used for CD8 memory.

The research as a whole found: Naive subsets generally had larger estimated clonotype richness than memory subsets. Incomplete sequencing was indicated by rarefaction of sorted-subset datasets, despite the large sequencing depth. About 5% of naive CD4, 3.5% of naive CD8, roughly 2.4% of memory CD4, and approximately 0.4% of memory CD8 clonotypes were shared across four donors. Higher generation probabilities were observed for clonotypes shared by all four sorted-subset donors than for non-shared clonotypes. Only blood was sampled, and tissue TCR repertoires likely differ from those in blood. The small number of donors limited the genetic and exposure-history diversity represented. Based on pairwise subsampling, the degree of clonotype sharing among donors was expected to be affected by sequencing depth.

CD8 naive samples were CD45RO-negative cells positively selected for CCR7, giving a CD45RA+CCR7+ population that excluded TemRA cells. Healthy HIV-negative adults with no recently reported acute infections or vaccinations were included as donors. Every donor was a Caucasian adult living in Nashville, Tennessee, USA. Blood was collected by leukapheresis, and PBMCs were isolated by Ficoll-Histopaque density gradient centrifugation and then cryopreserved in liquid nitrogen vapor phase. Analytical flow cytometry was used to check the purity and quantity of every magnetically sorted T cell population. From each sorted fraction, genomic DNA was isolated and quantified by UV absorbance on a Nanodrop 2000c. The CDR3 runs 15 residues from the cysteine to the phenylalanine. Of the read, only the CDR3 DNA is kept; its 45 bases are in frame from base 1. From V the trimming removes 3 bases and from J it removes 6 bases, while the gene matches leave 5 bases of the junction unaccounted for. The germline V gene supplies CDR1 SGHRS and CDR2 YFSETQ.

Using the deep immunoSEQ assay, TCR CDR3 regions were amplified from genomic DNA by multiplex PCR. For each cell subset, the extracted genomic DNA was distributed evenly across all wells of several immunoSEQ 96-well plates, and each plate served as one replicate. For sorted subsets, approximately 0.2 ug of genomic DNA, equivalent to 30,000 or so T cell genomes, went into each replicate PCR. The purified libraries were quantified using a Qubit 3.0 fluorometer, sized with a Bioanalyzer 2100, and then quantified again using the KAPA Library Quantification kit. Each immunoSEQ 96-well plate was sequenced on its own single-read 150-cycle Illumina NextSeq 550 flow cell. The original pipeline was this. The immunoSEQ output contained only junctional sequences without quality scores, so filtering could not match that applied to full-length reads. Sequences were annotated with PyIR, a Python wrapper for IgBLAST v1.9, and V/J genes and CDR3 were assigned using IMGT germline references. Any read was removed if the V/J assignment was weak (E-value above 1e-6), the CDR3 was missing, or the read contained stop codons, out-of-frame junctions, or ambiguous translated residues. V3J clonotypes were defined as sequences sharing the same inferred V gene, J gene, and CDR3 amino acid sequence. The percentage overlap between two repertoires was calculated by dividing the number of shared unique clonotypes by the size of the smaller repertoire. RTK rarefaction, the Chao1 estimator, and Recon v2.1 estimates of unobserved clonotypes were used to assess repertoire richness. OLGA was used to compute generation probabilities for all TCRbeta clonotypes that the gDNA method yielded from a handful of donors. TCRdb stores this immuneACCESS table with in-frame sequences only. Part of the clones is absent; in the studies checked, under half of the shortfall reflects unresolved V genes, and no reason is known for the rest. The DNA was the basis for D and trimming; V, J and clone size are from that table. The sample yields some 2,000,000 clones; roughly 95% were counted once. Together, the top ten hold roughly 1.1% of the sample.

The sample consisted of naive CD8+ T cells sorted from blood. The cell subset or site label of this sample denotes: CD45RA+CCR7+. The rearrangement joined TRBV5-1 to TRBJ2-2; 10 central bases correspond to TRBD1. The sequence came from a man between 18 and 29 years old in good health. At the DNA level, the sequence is TGCGCCAGCAGCTCGGGACAGGGGTTAGCCGGGGAGCTGTTTTTT. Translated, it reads CASSSGQGLAGELFF.